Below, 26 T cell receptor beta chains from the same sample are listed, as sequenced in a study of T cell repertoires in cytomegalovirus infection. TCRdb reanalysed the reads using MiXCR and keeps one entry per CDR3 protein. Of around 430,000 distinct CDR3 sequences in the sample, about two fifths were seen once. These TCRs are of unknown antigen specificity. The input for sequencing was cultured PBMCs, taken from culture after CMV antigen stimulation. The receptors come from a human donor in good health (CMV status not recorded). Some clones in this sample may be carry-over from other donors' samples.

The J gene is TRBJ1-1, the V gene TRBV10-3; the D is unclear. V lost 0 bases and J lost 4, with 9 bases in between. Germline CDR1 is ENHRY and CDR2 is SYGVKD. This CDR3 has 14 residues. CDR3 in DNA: TGTGCCATCAGTGAGTCAGGAGTAGGCACTGAAGCTTTCTTT. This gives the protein CAISESGVGTEAFF.

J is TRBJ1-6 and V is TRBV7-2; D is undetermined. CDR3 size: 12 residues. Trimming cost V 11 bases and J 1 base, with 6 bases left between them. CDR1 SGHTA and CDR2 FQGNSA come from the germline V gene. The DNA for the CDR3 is TGTGCCTGTGGGTCCTATAATTCACCCCTCCACTTT. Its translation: CACGSYNSPLHF. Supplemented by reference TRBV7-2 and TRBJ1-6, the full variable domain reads GAGVSQSPSNKVTEKGKDVELRCDPISGHTALYWYRQSLGQGLEFLIYFQGNSAPDKSGLPSDRFSAERTGGSVSTLTIQRTQQEDSAVYLCACGSYNSPLHFGNGTRLTVT.

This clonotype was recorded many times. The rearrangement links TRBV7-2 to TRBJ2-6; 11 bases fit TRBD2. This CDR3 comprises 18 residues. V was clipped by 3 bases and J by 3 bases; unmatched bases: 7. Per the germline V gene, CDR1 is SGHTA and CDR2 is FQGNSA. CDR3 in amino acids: CASSFPTSGKGGANVLTF. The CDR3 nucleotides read TGTGCCAGCAGCTTTCCGACTAGCGGGAAAGGTGGGGCCAACGTCCTGACTTTC.

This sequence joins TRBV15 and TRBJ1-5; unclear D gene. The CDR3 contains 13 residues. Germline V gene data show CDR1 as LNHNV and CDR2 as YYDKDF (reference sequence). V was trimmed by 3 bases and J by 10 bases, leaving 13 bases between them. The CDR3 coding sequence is TGTGCCACCAGCAGGACAACCGGCGAACCCCAGCATTTT. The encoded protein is CATSRTTGEPQHF.

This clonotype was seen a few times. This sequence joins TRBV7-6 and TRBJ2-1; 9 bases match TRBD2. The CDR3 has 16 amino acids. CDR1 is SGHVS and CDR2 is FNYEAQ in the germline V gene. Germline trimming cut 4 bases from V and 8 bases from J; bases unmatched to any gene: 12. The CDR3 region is CASSSGWASGADEQFF. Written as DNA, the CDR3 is TGTGCCAGCAGCTCTGGATGGGCTAGCGGGGCTGATGAGCAGTTCTTC. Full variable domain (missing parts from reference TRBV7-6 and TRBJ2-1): GAGVSQSPRYKVTKRGQDVALRCDPISGHVSLYWYRQALGQGPEFLTYFNYEAQQDKSGLPNDRFSAERPEGSISTLTIQRTEQRDSAMYRCASSSGWASGADEQFFGPGTRLTVL.

The CDR3 nucleotides read TGTGCCAGTCACCGGGGGGGGAACTATGGCTACACCTTC. This sequence encodes CASHRGGNYGYTF. The V call is TRBV6-6, the J call TRBJ1-2; D might be TRBD1 (5 bases). The CDR3 contains 13 residues. Per germline, CDR1 MNHNY and CDR2 SVGAGI (reference sequence). V shed 9 bases and J shed 2 bases, with 13 bases lying between them.

This chain's CDR3 is CASSSLGWAGDTGELFF. As DNA, the CDR3 is TGTGCCAGCAGCTCCCTCGGGTGGGCTGGAGACACCGGGGAGCTGTTTTTT. The chain recombines TRBV5-4 with TRBJ2-2; D remains ambiguous. Germline lookup yields CDR1 SGHNT and CDR2 YYREEE (reference sequence). The CDR3 runs 17 residues. The V end was cut by 3 bases, the J end by 3 bases, with 18 bases between.

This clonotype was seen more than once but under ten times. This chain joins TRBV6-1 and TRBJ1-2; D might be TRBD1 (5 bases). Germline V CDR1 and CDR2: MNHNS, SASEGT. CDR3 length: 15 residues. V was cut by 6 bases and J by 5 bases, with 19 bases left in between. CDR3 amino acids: CASRLGTLKGYGYTF. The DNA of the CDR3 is TGTGCCAGCAGGTTAGGGACTCTAAAGGGGTATGGCTACACCTTC.

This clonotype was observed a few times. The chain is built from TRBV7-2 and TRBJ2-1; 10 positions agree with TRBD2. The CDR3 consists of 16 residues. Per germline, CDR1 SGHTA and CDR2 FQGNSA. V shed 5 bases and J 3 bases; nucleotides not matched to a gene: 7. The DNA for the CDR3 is TGTGCCAGCAGCGACGGGGGACTAGCGTACTACAATGAGCAGTTCTTC. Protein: CASSDGGLAYYNEQFF.

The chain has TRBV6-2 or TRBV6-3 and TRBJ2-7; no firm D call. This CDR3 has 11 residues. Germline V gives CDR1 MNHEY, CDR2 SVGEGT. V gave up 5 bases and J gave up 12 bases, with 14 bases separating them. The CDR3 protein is CASSRHVGLYF. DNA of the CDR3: TGTGCCAGCAGTCGACACGTCGGGCTGTACTTC.

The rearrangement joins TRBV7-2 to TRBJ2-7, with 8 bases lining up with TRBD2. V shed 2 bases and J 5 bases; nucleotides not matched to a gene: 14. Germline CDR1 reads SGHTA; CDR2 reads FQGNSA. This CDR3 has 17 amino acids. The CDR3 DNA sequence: TGTGCCAGCAGCTTAAGATCTTGGACGGGAGGGGGAAACGAGCAGTACTTC. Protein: CASSLRSWTGGGNEQYF. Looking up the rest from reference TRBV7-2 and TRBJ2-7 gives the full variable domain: GAGVSQSPSNKVTEKGKDVELRCDPISGHTALYWYRQSLGQGLEFLIYFQGNSAPDKSGLPSDRFSAERTGGSVSTLTIQRTQQEDSAVYLCASSLRSWTGGGNEQYFGPGTRLTVT.

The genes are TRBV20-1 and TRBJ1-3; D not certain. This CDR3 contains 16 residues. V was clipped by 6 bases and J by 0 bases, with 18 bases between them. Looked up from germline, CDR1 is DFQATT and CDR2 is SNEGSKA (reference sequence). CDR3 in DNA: TGCAGTGCCAGTCCCCGGGTTACCCCCTCTGGAAACACCATATATTTT. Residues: CSASPRVTPSGNTIYF.

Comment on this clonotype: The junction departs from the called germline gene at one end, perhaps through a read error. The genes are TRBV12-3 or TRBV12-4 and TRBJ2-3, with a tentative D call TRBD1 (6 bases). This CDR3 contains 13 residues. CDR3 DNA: TGTGCCAGCAGCTTAGGACAGACAGATACGCAGTATTTT. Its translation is CASSLGQTDTQYF.

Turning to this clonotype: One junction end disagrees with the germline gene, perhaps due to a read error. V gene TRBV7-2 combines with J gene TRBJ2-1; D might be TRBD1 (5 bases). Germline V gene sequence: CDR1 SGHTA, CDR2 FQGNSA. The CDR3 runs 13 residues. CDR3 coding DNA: TGTGCCAGCAGCTTTCGCGGTGAAGATCAGGGCCTCTTC. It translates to CASSFRGEDQGLF.

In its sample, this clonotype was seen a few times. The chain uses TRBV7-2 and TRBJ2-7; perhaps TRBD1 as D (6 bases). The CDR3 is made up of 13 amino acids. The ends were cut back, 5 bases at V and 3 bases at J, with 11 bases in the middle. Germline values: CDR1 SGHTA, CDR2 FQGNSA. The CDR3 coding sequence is TGTGCCAGCAGCCGATCACAGGGCTACGAGCAGTACTTC. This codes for CASSRSQGYEQYF.

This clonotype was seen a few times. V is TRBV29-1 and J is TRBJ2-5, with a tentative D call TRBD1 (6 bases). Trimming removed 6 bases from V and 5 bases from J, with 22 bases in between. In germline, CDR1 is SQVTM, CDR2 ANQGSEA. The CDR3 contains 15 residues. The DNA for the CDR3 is TGCAGCGTCGGAGGACACAGGGTCTCGTGGGAGACCCAGTACTTC. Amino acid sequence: CSVGGHRVSWETQYF. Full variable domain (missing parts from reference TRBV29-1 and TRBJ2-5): SAVISQKPSRDICQRGTSLTIQCQVDSQVTMMFWYRQQPGQSLTLIATANQGSEATYESGFVIDKFPISRPNLTFSTLTVSNMSPEDSSIYLCSVGGHRVSWETQYFGPGTRLLVL.

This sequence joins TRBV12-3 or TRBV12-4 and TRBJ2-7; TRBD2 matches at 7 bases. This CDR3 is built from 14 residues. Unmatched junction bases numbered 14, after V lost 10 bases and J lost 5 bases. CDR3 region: CATRRGGSLHEQYF. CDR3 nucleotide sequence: TGTGCCACCCGCCGGGGCGGGAGTTTACACGAGCAGTACTTC.

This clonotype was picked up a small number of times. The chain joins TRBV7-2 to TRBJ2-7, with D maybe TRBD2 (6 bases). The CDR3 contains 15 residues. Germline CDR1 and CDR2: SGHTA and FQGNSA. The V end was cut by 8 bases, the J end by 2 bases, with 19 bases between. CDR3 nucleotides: TGTGCCAGCGGACGTAGAGGCGGGGAGCCCTACGAGCAGTACTTC. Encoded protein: CASGRRGGEPYEQYF.

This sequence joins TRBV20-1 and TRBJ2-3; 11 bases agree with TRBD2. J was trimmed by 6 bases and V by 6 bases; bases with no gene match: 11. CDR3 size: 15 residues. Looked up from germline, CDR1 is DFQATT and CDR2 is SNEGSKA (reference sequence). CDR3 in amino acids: CSAPRLAGSMDTQYF. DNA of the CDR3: TGCAGTGCACCGCGACTAGCGGGATCTATGGATACGCAGTATTTT.

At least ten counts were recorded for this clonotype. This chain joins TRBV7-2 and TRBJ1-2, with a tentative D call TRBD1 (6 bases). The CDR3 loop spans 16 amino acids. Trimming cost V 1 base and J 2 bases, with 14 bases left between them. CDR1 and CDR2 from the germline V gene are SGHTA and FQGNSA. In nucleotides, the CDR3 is TGTGCCAGCAGCTTAGTTAGCACAGGGCCCAACTATGGCTACACCTTC. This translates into CASSLVSTGPNYGYTF.

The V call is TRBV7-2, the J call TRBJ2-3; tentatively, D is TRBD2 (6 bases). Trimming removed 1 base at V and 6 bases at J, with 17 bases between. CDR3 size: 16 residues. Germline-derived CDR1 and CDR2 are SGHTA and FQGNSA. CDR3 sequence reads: CASSLGIQGGVDTQYF. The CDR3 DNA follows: TGTGCCAGCAGCTTAGGAATCCAGGGCGGGGTTGATACGCAGTATTTT.

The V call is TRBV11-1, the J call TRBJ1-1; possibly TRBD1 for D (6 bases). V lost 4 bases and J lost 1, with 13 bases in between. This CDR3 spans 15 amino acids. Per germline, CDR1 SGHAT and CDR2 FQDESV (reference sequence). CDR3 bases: TGTGCCAGCAGCTCCCGGCAGGGGCGGAACACTGAAGCTTTCTTT. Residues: CASSSRQGRNTEAFF.

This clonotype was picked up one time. CDR3 DNA: TGTGCCAGCAGGGCCGGGCCCAGGGGCTACACCTTC. Its translation is CASRAGPRGYTF. V usage is TRBV6-6 and J usage is TRBJ1-2; D remains ambiguous. Germline-derived CDR1 and CDR2 are MNHNY and SVGAGI (reference sequence). The V gene lost 6 bases and the J gene lost 8 bases, with 13 bases spanning the gap. This CDR3 has 12 amino acids.

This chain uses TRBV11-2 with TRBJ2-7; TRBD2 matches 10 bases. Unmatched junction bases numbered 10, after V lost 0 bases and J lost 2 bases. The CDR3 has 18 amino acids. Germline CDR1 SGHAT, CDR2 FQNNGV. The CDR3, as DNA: TGTGCCAGCAGCTTAGAGGTTAGTAGGCTAGCGGGAGCCTACGAGCAGTACTTC. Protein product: CASSLEVSRLAGAYEQYF.

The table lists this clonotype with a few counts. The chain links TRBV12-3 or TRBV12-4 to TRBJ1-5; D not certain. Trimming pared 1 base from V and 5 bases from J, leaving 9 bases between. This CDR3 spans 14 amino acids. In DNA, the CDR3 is TGTGCCAGCAGTTTAGGGTGGTCGGATCAGCCCCAGCATTTT. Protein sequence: CASSLGWSDQPQHF.

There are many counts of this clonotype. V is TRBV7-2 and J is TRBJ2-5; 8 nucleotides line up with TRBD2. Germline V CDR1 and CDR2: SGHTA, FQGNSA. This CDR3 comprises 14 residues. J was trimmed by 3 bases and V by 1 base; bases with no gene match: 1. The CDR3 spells CASSLELAEETQYF. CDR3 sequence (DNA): TGTGCCAGCAGCTTAGAACTAGCGGAAGAGACCCAGTACTTC. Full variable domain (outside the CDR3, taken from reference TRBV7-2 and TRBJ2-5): GAGVSQSPSNKVTEKGKDVELRCDPISGHTALYWYRQSLGQGLEFLIYFQGNSAPDKSGLPSDRFSAERTGGSVSTLTIQRTQQEDSAVYLCASSLELAEETQYFGPGTRLLVL.